This TCR beta chain is from a study of response to subunit inactivated influenza vaccine. Each CDR3 protein gets one entry after TCRdb re-called the RT-PCR reads with MiXCR. Among under 500,000 distinct CDR3 sequences, 10% to 11% were seen once, and the ten largest hold approximately 12%. Trimming cost V 3 bases and J 8 bases; bases outside gene matches: 8. Germline V gene lookup returns CDR1 DFQATT and CDR2 SNEGSKA (reference sequence). This CDR3 spans 14 amino acids. The sequence was collected from a middle-aged man who received an inactivated influenza vaccine. Sample: PBMCs from blood, taken 40 to 50 days after vaccination. The V gene is TRBV20-1, the J gene TRBJ2-1; the match to TRBD1 covers 9 bases. This chain's CDR3 is CSARSGQGVDEQFF. The CDR3 nucleotides read TGCAGTGCTAGGTCGGGACAGGGTGTCGATGAGCAGTTCTTC.